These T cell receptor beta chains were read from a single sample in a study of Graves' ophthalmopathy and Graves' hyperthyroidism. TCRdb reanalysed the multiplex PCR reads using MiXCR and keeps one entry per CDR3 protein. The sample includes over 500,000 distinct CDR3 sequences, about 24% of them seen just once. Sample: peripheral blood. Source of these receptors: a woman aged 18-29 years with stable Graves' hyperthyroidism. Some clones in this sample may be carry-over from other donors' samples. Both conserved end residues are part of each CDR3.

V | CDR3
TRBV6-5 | CASSYAGGTGGNTIYF
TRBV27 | CASSLSGGIGQPQHF
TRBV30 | CAWNLGVRGTEAFF
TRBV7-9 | CASTPGWGPLHF
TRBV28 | CASSFTQWYEQYF
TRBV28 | CASGGGANVLTF
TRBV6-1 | CASRKLGLGAFF
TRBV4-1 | CASSQVSPTVQETQYF
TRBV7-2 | CASSPDSGRYTF
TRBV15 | CATSRDSSSNDEQYF
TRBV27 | CASSSHNYEPSESGYGYTF
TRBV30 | CAWTLGPNYGYTF
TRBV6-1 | CASSETGPGNTIYF
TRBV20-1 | CSARDWDRNTF
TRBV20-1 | CSQPSSDNSAGYTF
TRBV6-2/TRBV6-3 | CASTERLRDRRNEQYF
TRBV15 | CATSRDKHLYSNQPQHF
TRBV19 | CASSIEGLNTEAFF
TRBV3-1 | CASRSLLPGQGAATGELFF
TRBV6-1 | CASSVGRGSYEQYF
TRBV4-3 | CASSHKAAGVYEQYF
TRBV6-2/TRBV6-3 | CASRGTHRTGELFF
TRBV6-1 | CASSEASPGGGGQPQHF
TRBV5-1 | CASNLLSGGSGETQYF
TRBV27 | CAASGGVGETQYF
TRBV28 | CASSKGQEPYEQYF
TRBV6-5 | CASSSVGQVPQPQHF
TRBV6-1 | CASTSVAVTYEQYF
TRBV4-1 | CASSQDWKLEQYF
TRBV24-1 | CATSGATGESLDEQYF